This T cell receptor beta chain was profiled in a study of tumor and adjacent non-tumor tissue in lung cancer. As for the study in general: Aged 31 to 76 years, patients included fewer than 11 men and about 5 women with stage I to III disease. Samples averaged about 3.8 million productive TCRbeta reads each.

No cell sorting was done before RNA was extracted from the tissue. The CDR3 is made up of 11 amino acids. Germline V gene sequence: CDR1 MNHNS, CDR2 SASEGT. A modified ARM-PCR protocol with three rounds of nested PCR amplified TCRbeta. TCRdb reprocessed the multiplex PCR reads via MiXCR and lists one record per CDR3 protein. The sample includes more than 75,000 distinct CDR3 sequences, over 80% of them seen just once. A remark on this clonotype: What it binds is unknown. Compared with germline, one end of the junction differs, possibly owing to a read error.

Findings of the study overall: Tumor repertoires had a smaller top 100 clone share than normal lung. Patients with more diverse tumor TCRs had worse survival.

The receptor was derived from a woman aged 45 to 65 with non-small cell lung cancer. This sequence joins TRBV6-1 and TRBJ2-4; no definite D call. Sequencing was done on a sample of lung tumor tissue. The CDR3 is CASNEGYIHYF. For the CDR3, the DNA is TGTGCCAGCAATGAAGGGTACATTCATTACTTC.